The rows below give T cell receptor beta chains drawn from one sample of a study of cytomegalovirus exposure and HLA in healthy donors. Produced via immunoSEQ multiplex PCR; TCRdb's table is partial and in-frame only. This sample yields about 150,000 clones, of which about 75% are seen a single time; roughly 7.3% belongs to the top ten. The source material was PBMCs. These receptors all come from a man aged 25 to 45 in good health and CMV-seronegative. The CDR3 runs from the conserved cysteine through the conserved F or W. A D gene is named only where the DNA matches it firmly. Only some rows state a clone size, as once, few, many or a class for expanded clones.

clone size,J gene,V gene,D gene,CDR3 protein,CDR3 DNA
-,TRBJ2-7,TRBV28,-,CASSSPQRAKDYEQYF,TGTGCCAGCAGCTCCCCACAGAGGGCCAAGGACTACGAGCAGTACTTC
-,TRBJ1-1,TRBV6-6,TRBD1,CASSLGQGTEAFF,TGTGCCAGCAGTTTGGGACAGGGAACTGAAGCTTTCTTT
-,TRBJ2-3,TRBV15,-,CATSRDAGVTDTQYF,TGTGCCACCAGCAGAGATGCCGGGGTCACAGATACGCAGTATTTT
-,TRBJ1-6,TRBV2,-,CASTLQLLNSPLHF,TGTGCCAGCACCCTACAGCTTCTTAATTCACCCCTCCACTTT
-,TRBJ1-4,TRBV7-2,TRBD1,CASSRQPAGTGGGDEKLFF,TGTGCCAGCAGCCGACAACCGGCGGGGACAGGGGGCGGGGATGAAAAACTGTTTTTT
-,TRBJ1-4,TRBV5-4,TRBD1,CASSPGQGGATNEKLFF,TGTGCCAGCAGCCCGGGACAGGGTGGTGCAACTAATGAAAAACTGTTTTTT
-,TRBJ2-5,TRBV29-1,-,CSVDGSGEKTQYF,TGCAGCGTAGATGGTAGCGGCGAGAAGACCCAGTACTTC
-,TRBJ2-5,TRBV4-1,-,CASSQVQIRQSGTQYF,TGCGCCAGCAGCCAAGTCCAAATAAGACAGTCAGGGACCCAGTACTTC
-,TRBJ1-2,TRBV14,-,CASSQDKGSIGYTF,TGTGCCAGCAGCCAAGATAAGGGGTCGATTGGCTACACCTTC
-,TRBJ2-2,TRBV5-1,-,CASSLLGGETGELFF,TGCGCCAGCAGCTTGTTAGGGGGAGAAACCGGGGAGCTGTTTTTT
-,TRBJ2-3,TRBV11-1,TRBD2,CASSSSGTPDTQYF,TGTGCCAGCAGCTCTAGCGGGACCCCGGATACGCAGTATTTT
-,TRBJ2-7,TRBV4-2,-,CASSKGTVLYEQYF,TGTGCCAGCAGCAAAGGGACTGTACTCTACGAGCAGTACTTC
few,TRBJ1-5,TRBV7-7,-,CAVGGINRDQPQHF,TGTGCTGTGGGAGGGATAAACCGGGATCAGCCCCAGCATTTT
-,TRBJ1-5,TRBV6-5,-,CASKAALGQPQHF,TGTGCCAGCAAGGCGGCCTTGGGTCAGCCCCAGCATTTT
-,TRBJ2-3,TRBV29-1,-,CSVDRGEDTQYF,TGCAGCGTTGACAGGGGGGAAGATACGCAGTATTTT
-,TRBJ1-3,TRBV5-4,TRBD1,CASSPRTGSGNTIYF,TGTGCCAGCAGCCCAAGGACAGGCTCTGGAAACACCATATATTTT
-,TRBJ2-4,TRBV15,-,CATSRESIQGTKNSQYF,TGTGCCACCAGCAGGGAATCAATACAGGGTACCAAAAACAGTCAGTACTTC
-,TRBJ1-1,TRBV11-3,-,CASSFRGAGGEAFF,TGTGCCAGCAGTTTCAGAGGGGCTGGGGGGGAAGCTTTCTTT
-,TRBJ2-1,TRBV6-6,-,CASSPSGGAEQFF,TGTGCCAGCAGCCCCTCCGGAGGGGCTGAGCAGTTCTTC
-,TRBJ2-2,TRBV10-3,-,CAIGGTSNTGELFF,TGTGCCATCGGCGGGACGTCGAACACCGGGGAGCTGTTTTTT
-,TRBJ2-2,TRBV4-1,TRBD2,CASSQVRLAGAGELFF,TGCGCCAGCAGCCAAGTTAGACTAGCGGGGGCCGGGGAGCTGTTTTTT
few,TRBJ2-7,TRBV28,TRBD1,CASNPQGVTYEQYF,TGTGCCAGCAACCCACAGGGGGTGACCTACGAGCAGTACTTC
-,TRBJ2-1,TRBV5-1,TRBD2,CASSLSGGGYNEQFF,TGCGCCAGCAGCTTGAGCGGGGGTGGTTACAATGAGCAGTTCTTC
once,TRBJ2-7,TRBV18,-,CASSPPSASEGEQYF,TGTGCCAGCTCACCACCGTCGGCCTCCGAGGGCGAGCAGTACTTC
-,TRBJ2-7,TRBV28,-,CAGSPRKATYEQYF,TGTGCCGGCAGTCCCAGGAAGGCCACCTACGAGCAGTACTTC
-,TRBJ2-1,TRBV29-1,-,CSVLGHNEQFF,TGCAGCGTCCTAGGCCACAATGAGCAGTTCTTC
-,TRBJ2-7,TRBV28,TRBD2,CASWLSGGGEQYF,TGTGCCAGCTGGCTCTCGGGCGGGGGCGAGCAGTACTTC
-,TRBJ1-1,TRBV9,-,CASSLEGYPNTEAFF,TGTGCCAGCAGCTTAGAGGGGTACCCGAACACTGAAGCTTTCTTT
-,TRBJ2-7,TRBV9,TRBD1,CASSPGTGSEQYF,TGTGCCAGCAGCCCCGGGACAGGGAGCGAGCAGTACTTC
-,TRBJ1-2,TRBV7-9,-,CASTTENYGYTF,TGTGCCAGCACCACAGAGAACTATGGCTACACCTTC
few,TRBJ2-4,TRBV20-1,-,CSASQENSQYF,TGCAGTGCTAGTCAGGAAAACAGTCAGTACTTC
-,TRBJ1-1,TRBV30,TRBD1,CAWGRGRTEAFF,TGTGCCTGGGGCAGGGGGAGGACTGAAGCTTTCTTT
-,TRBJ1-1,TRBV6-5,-,CASSGDATEAFF,TGTGCCAGCAGTGGAGATGCGACTGAAGCTTTCTTT
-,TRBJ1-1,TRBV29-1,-,CSVQEWATKTEAFF,TGCAGCGTTCAAGAGTGGGCAACGAAGACTGAAGCTTTCTTT
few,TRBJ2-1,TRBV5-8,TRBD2,CASSRSLAGVYEQFF,TGTGCCAGCAGCAGGTCACTAGCGGGGGTTTATGAGCAGTTCTTC
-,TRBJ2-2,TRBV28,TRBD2,CASSFRGAGELFF,TGTGCCAGCAGTTTCCGGGGGGCCGGGGAGCTGTTTTTT
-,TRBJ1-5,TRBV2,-,CASNGREGTPQHF,TGTGCCAGCAATGGCAGGGAGGGTACGCCCCAGCATTTT
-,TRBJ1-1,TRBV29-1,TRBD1,CSVLSMGQTPRAFF,TGCAGCGTCCTCTCCATGGGACAGACCCCGAGGGCTTTCTTT
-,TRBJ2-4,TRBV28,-,CASSLAGPVNSQYF,TGTGCCAGCAGTTTGGCAGGCCCGGTAAACAGTCAGTACTTC
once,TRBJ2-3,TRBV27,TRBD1,CASRRQGITDTQYF,TGTGCCAGCAGGAGACAGGGGATCACAGATACGCAGTATTTT
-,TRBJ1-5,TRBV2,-,CASRWTVGQPQHF,TGTGCCAGCAGGTGGACAGTCGGTCAGCCCCAGCATTTT
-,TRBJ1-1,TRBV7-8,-,CASRSKRGDANTEAFF,TGTGCCAGCAGATCTAAACGGGGGGATGCTAACACTGAAGCTTTCTTT
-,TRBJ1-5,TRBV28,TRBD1,CASTAKTGTAQWGGPQHF,TGTGCCAGCACCGCGAAAACGGGGACAGCCCAATGGGGAGGGCCCCAGCATTTT
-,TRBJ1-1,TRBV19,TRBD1,CASSIAGGSGAFF,TGTGCCAGTAGTATTGCAGGGGGCTCGGGGGCTTTCTTT
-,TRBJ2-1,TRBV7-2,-,CASSLYEINEQFF,TGTGCCAGCAGCTTGTACGAGATCAATGAGCAGTTCTTC
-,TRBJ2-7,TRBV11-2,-,CASSLVGAISYEQYF,TGTGCCAGCAGCTTAGTAGGGGCGATATCCTACGAGCAGTACTTC
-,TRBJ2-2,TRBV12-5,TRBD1,CASATGQDSGELFF,TGTGCTAGTGCCACCGGACAGGACAGCGGGGAGCTGTTTTTT
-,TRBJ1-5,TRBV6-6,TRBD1,CASSQSAGQAGQPQHF,TGTGCCAGCAGCCAATCGGCCGGACAGGCGGGTCAGCCCCAGCATTTT
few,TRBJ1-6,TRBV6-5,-,CASSYSEQANSPLHF,TGTGCCAGCAGTTACTCCGAACAGGCTAATTCACCCCTCCACTTT
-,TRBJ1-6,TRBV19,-,CASSDTLQGLSSPLHF,TGTGCCAGTAGTGACACCCTACAGGGTTTGAGTTCACCCCTCCACTTT
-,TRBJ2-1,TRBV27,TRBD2,CASSPGGLAGSYNEQFF,TGTGCCAGCAGTCCCGGCGGACTAGCGGGCTCCTACAATGAGCAGTTCTTC
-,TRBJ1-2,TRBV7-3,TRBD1,CASSSKTGGADGYTF,TGTGCCAGCAGCTCCAAGACAGGGGGCGCGGACGGCTACACCTTC
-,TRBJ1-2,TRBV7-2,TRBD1,CASSRDSGYGYTF,TGTGCCAGCAGCCGGGACAGCGGCTATGGCTACACCTTC
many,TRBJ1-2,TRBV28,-,CASNPRGVGGYTF,TGTGCCAGCAATCCTCGGGGGGTTGGTGGCTACACCTTC
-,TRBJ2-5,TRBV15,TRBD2,CATSRQAGPQGTQYF,TGTGCCACCAGCAGACAAGCGGGGCCCCAGGGGACCCAGTACTTC
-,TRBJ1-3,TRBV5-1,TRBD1,CASSSTGTGHSGNTIYF,TGCGCCAGCAGCTCGACCGGGACAGGGCACTCTGGAAACACCATATATTTT
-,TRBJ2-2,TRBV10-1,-,CAAQEGTGELFF,TGCGCCGCACAGGAGGGGACCGGGGAGCTGTTTTTT
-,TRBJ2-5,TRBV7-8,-,CASSLIGETQYF,TGTGCCAGCAGCCTCATCGGGGAGACCCAGTACTTC
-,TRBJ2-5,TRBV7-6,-,CASSQYSGGGETQYF,TGTGCCAGCAGCCAATACTCCGGCGGAGGGGAGACCCAGTACTTC